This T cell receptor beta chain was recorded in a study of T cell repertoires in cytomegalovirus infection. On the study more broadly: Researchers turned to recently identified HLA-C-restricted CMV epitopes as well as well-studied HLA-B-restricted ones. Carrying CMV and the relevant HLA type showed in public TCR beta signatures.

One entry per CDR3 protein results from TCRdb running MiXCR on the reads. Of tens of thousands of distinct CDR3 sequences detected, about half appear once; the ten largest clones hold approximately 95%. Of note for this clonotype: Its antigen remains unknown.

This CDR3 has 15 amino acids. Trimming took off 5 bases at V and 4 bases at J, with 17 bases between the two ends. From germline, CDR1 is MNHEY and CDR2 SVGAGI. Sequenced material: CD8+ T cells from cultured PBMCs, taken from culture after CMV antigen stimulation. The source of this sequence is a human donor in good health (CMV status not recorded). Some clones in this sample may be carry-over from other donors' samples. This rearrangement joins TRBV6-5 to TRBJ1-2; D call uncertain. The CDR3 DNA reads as TGTGCCAGCAGTCCCTTACTGGAGGGAGGCTATGGCTACACCTTC. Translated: CASSPLLEGGYGYTF.